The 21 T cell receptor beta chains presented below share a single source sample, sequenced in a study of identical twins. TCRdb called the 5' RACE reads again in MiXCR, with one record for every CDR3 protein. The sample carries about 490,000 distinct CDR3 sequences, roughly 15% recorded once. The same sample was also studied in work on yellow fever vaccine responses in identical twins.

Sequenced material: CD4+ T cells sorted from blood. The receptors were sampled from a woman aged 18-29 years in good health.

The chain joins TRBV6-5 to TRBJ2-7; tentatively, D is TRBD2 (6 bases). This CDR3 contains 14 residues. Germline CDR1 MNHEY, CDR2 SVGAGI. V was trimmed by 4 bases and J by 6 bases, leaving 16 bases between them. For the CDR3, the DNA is TGTGCCAGCAGTTTTCGGGAGATCGAACTCGAGCAGTACTTC. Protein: CASSFREIELEQYF.

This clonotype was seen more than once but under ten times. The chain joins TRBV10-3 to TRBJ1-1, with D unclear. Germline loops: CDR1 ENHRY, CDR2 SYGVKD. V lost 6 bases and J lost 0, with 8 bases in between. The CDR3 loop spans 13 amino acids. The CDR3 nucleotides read TGTGCCATCAGCCCGACATTGAACACTGAAGCTTTCTTT. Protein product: CAISPTLNTEAFF.

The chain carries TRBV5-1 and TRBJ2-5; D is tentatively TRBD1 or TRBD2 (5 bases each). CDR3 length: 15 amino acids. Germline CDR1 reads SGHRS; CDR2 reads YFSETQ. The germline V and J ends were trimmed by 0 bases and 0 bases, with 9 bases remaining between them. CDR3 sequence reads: CASSLGGEHQETQYF. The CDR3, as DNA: TGCGCCAGCAGCTTGGGAGGGGAGCACCAAGAGACCCAGTACTTC.

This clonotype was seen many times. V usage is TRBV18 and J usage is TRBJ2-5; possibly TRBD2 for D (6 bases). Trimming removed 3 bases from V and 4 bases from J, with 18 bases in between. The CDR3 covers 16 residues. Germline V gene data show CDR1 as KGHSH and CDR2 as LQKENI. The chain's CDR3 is CASSPGRDSRRETQYF. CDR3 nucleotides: TGTGCCAGCTCACCTGGACGGGACTCCCGGCGAGAGACCCAGTACTTC.

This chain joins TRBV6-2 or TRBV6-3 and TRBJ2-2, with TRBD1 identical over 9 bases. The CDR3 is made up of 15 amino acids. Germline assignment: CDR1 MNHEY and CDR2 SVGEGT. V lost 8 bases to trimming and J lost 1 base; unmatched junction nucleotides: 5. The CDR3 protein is CASHRGLRNTGELFF. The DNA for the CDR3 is TGTGCCAGCCACAGGGGGCTGAGGAACACCGGGGAGCTGTTTTTT.

The CDR3 nucleotides read TGCAGTGTAGACAGGACCTATGGCTACACCTTC. This codes for CSVDRTYGYTF. J is TRBJ1-2 and V is TRBV20-1, with D possibly matching TRBD1 (6 bases). This CDR3 region has 11 residues. Looked up from germline, CDR1 is DFQATT and CDR2 is SNEGSKA (reference sequence). The ends were cut back, 7 bases at V and 4 bases at J, with 10 bases in the middle.

This CDR3 is CASSYMLGARNEQFF. DNA of the CDR3: TGTGCCAGCAGTTACATGTTAGGGGCTCGGAATGAGCAGTTCTTC. The gene calls are TRBV6-5 and TRBJ2-1, with TRBD1 as a possible D gene (5 bases). Germline V gene lookup returns CDR1 MNHEY and CDR2 SVGAGI. Between the trimmed V and J ends, which lost 2 bases and 7 bases, there was a span of 15 bases. This CDR3 region has 15 residues.

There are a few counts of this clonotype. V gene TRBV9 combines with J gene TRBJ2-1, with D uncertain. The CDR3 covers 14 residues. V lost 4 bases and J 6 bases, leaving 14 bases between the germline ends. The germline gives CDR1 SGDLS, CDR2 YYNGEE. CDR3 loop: CASSIVGSVNEQFF. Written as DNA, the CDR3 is TGTGCCAGCAGCATTGTAGGGTCGGTCAATGAGCAGTTCTTC.

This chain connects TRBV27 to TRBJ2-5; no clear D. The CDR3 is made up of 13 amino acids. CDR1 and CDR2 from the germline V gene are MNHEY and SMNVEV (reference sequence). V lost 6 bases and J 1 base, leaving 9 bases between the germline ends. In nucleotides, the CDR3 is TGTGCCAGCAGGAACACGGGCCAAGAGACCCAGTACTTC. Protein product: CASRNTGQETQYF.

CDR3 sequence reads: CASSRAGGRSTDTQYF. Here the CDR3 DNA reads TGTGCCAGCAGCCGGGCGGGGGGGCGAAGCACAGATACGCAGTATTTT. J is TRBJ2-3 and V is TRBV3-1; TRBD2 matches 9 bases. V was pared by 4 bases and J by 0 bases, with 5 bases of the junction left unmatched. The CDR3 contains 16 residues. Germline V CDR1 and CDR2: LGHDT, YNNKEL (reference sequence).

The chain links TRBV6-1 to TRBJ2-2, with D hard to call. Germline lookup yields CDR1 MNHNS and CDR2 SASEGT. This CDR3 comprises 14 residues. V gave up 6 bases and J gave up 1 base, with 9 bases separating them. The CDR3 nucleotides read TGTGCCAGCAGCCGCTCCCGGAACACCGGGGAGCTGTTTTTT. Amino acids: CASSRSRNTGELFF.

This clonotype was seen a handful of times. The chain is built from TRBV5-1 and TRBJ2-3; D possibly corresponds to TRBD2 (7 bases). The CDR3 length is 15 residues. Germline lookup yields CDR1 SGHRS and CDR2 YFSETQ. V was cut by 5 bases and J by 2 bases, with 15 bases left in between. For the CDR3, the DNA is TGCGCCAGCAGGGAGGGGGGGCGACCCACAGATACGCAGTATTTT. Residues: CASREGGRPTDTQYF.

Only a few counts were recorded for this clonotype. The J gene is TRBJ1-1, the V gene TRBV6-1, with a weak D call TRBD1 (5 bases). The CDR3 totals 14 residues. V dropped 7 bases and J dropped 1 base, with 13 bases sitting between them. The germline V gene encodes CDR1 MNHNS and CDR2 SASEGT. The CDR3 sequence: CASTGDFPNTEAFF. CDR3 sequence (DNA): TGTGCCAGCACGGGGGACTTCCCGAACACTGAAGCTTTCTTT.

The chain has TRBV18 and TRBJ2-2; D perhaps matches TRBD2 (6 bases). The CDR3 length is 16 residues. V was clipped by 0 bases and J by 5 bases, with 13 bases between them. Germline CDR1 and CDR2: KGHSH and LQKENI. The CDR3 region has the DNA TGTGCCAGCTCACCACCGGGACTCGGGGGAACCGGGGAGCTGTTTTTT. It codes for CASSPPGLGGTGELFF.

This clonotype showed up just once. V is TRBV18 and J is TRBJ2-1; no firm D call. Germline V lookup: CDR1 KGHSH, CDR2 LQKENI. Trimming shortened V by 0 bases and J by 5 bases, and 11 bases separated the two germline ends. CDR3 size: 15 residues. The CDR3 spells CASSPPMGINNEQFF. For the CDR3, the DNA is TGTGCCAGCTCACCACCGATGGGGATTAACAATGAGCAGTTCTTC.

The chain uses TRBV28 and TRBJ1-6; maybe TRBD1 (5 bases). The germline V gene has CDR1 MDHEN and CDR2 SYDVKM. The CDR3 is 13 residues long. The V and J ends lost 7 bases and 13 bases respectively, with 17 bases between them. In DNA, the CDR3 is TGTGCCAGCACCATTGGGGGGTATAGGCCCCTCCACTTT. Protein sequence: CASTIGGYRPLHF.

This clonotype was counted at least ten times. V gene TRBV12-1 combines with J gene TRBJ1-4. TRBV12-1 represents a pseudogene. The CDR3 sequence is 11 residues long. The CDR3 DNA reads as TGTGCCAGCAGCTTGGATGAAAAACTGTTTTTT. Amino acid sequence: CASSLDEKLFF.

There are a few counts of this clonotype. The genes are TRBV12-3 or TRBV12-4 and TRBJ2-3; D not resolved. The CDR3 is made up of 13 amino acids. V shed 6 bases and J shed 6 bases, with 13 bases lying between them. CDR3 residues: CASSPRPWDTQYF. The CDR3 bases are TGTGCCAGCAGCCCCCGGCCATGGGATACGCAGTATTTT.

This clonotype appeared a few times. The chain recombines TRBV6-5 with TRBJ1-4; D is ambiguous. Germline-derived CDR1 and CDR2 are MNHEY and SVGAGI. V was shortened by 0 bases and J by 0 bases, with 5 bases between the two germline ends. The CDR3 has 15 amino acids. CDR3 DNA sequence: TGTGCCAGCAGTTACTCAAGGGCAACTAATGAAAAACTGTTTTTT. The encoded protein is CASSYSRATNEKLFF.

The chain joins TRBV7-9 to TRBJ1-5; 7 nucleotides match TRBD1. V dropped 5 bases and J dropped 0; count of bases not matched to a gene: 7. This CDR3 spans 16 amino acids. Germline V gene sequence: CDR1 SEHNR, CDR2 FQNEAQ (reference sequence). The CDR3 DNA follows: TGTGCCAGCAGCAATACAGGGGATTATAGCAATCAGCCCCAGCATTTT. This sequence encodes CASSNTGDYSNQPQHF.

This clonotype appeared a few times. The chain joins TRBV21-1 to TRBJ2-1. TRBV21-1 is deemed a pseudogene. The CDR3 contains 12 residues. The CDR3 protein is CASSPRHNEQFF. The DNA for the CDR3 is TGTGCCAGCAGCCCACGACACAATGAGCAGTTCTTC.